This T cell receptor (beta chain) came from a study of T cells in Graves' hyperthyroidism and ophthalmopathy. Study-wide findings and caveats: The model predicted ophthalmopathy a median 6.5 months before onset.

TCR beta CDR3 regions were amplified from RNA. The primer set for the first-round RT-PCR of the TCR CDR3 was HTBI. TCRdb fed the multiplex PCR reads into MiXCR, producing one record per CDR3 protein. The sample has some 550,000 distinct CDR3 sequences, around 21% seen once; the top ten hold approximately 25%. This clonotype was recorded many times. What it binds is unknown. From germline, CDR1 is MNHEY and CDR2 SMNVEV (reference sequence). Trimming shortened V by 4 bases and J by 0 bases, and 9 bases separated the two germline ends. The CDR3 runs 14 residues. Newly diagnosed hyperthyroidism patients aged 18 to 65 years had disease lasting under 2 months. Exclusion criteria comprised uncontrolled infection, other autoimmune disease, pregnancy or lactation. Source material for PBMCs was roughly 10 ml fresh peripheral blood.

The sequenced material came from blood. V gene TRBV27 combines with J gene TRBJ2-5, with D possibly TRBD1 on 6 matching bases. This clonotype was obtained from a man aged 18 to 35 with Graves' hyperthyroidism. CDR3 DNA: TGTGCCAGCAGTTCCACAGGGAACCAAGAGACCCAGTACTTC. It translates to CASSSTGNQETQYF.